These T cell receptor beta chains were read from a single sample in a study of CD8 T cells in ankylosing spondylitis. TCRdb reanalysed the 5' RACE reads using MiXCR and keeps one entry per CDR3 protein. The data contain about 340,000 distinct CDR3 sequences, about 15% of them seen just once; the ten biggest clones take up approximately 0.99%. The sample was blood, either unsorted or a sorted T cell fraction (not recorded which). Every receptor here comes from a male donor with ankylosing spondylitis or in good health (not recorded which). The CDR3 runs from the conserved cysteine through the conserved F or W. Each record gives: CDR3 DNA, CDR3 protein, CDR3 length, V gene, clone size, D gene, J gene. The D gene is left open where the match is weak. Clone size is stated in some rows and not others, as once, few, many or a class when expanded.

DNA: TGTGCCAGCAGTGAATGGAGGGGGACAGGGGGTGAAAAACTGTTTTTT
CDR3: CASSEWRGTGGEKLFF
length: 16
V: TRBV25-1
size: many
D: TRBD1
J: TRBJ1-4

DNA: TGTGCCAGCAGTCCTACTGGGGGAGATACGCAGTATTTT
CDR3: CASSPTGGDTQYF
length: 13
V: TRBV6-1
size: -
D: -
J: TRBJ2-3

DNA: TGCAGTGCGGCCGGGGGGGGTAGGGAGACCCAGTACTTC
CDR3: CSAAGGGRETQYF
length: 13
V: TRBV20-1
size: -
D: TRBD2
J: TRBJ2-5

DNA: TGTGCCCTTGTCTACCCTCGAGGGGGCTACACCTTC
CDR3: CALVYPRGGYTF
length: 12
V: TRBV7-9
size: -
D: -
J: TRBJ1-2

DNA: TGTGCCTTACAATCCACAGGGGACTCTGGGGCCAACGTCCTGACTTTC
CDR3: CALQSTGDSGANVLTF
length: 16
V: TRBV30
size: -
D: TRBD1
J: TRBJ2-6

DNA: TGTGCTAGTGGTAACCCGGGGACGACCCAGTACTTC
CDR3: CASGNPGTTQYF
length: 12
V: TRBV12-5
size: few
D: -
J: TRBJ2-5

DNA: TGTGCCAGCAGCCAAGATCCGGTGACCGTCCAGGAGCAGTACTTC
CDR3: CASSQDPVTVQEQYF
length: 15
V: TRBV3-1
size: -
D: -
J: TRBJ2-7

DNA: TGTGCCATCAGTGAGTTTTCTGGGCCAGATACGCAGTATTTT
CDR3: CAISEFSGPDTQYF
length: 14
V: TRBV10-3
size: -
D: -
J: TRBJ2-3

DNA: TGCAGCCTTAGCGGGAAAACCACAGATACGCAGTATTTT
CDR3: CSLSGKTTDTQYF
length: 13
V: TRBV29-1
size: -
D: TRBD2
J: TRBJ2-3

DNA: TGTGCCATCGCAGAACAGGGTTCCCGAAACACCATATATTTT
CDR3: CAIAEQGSRNTIYF
length: 14
V: TRBV10-3
size: -
D: -
J: TRBJ1-3

DNA: TGCGCCAGCAGCTTGGGGGACAGATCGGCCTACAATGAGCAGTTCTTC
CDR3: CASSLGDRSAYNEQFF
length: 16
V: TRBV5-1
size: few
D: TRBD1
J: TRBJ2-1

DNA: TGCAGCGTTAGAGGACAGGGCACAGATACGCAGTATTTT
CDR3: CSVRGQGTDTQYF
length: 13
V: TRBV29-1
size: few
D: TRBD1
J: TRBJ2-3

DNA: TGTGCCAGCAGTTTCGGTCAGGGAACCGAGCAGTACTTC
CDR3: CASSFGQGTEQYF
length: 13
V: TRBV12-3/TRBV12-4
size: many
D: -
J: TRBJ2-7

DNA: TGTGCCAGCAGTAAGGAGCTTCCCTATGGCTACACCTTC
CDR3: CASSKELPYGYTF
length: 13
V: TRBV6-1
size: few
D: -
J: TRBJ1-2

DNA: TGTGCCAGCAGTTTCCGACAGGGGGCGGCTAACTATGGCTACACCTTC
CDR3: CASSFRQGAANYGYTF
length: 16
V: TRBV27
size: many
D: TRBD1
J: TRBJ1-2

DNA: TGTGCCATCAGTGAGTTCCGGGACAGCGAAAATGAGCAGTTCTTC
CDR3: CAISEFRDSENEQFF
length: 15
V: TRBV10-3
size: many
D: TRBD1
J: TRBJ2-1

DNA: TGCGCCAGCAGCTTGTCAGGGGGTTTGCACTACGAGCAGTACTTC
CDR3: CASSLSGGLHYEQYF
length: 15
V: TRBV5-1
size: few
D: TRBD1
J: TRBJ2-7

DNA: TGTGCCAGCAGACCTGGGGTTTTTATGAACACTGAAGCTTTCTTT
CDR3: CASRPGVFMNTEAFF
length: 15
V: TRBV12-3/TRBV12-4
size: many
D: -
J: TRBJ1-1

DNA: TGTGCCAGCAGGTTGTTGAAGGGCAATGAAAAACTGTTTTTT
CDR3: CASRLLKGNEKLFF
length: 14
V: TRBV6-1
size: few
D: -
J: TRBJ1-4

DNA: TGCGCCAGCAGCGTGGGACAGAACAATGAGCAGTTCTTC
CDR3: CASSVGQNNEQFF
length: 13
V: TRBV5-1
size: -
D: TRBD1
J: TRBJ2-1

DNA: TGTGCCAGCAGTTACACGGTGACTCTTAACGAGCAGTACTTC
CDR3: CASSYTVTLNEQYF
length: 14
V: TRBV6-2/TRBV6-3
size: few
D: -
J: TRBJ2-7

DNA: TGCGCCAGCAGCACCGCCGGGACAGTAGAGGAGACCCAGTACTTC
CDR3: CASSTAGTVEETQYF
length: 15
V: TRBV5-1
size: -
D: TRBD1
J: TRBJ2-5

DNA: TGTGCCAGCAGTTTAAACCTAGCGGGACCCGGTAGGGATACGCAGTATTTT
CDR3: CASSLNLAGPGRDTQYF
length: 17
V: TRBV27
size: -
D: TRBD2
J: TRBJ2-3

DNA: TGTGCCAGCAGTCGGGGGACGGCTCGCGATACGCAGTATTTT
CDR3: CASSRGTARDTQYF
length: 14
V: TRBV6-1
size: -
D: -
J: TRBJ2-3

DNA: TGCGCCAGCAGCTTGGAGGGCGGGGTGACCTCAGATACGCAGTATTTT
CDR3: CASSLEGGVTSDTQYF
length: 16
V: TRBV5-1
size: -
D: -
J: TRBJ2-3

DNA: TGTGCCAGCAGTTACTCGAAGGGAGGGACAGATAGCAATCAGCCCCAGCATTTT
CDR3: CASSYSKGGTDSNQPQHF
length: 18
V: TRBV6-5
size: -
D: TRBD1
J: TRBJ1-5

DNA: TGTGCTAGTGGGCCCCCCTCTACCGGCCAAGAGACCCAGTACTTC
CDR3: CASGPPSTGQETQYF
length: 15
V: TRBV12-5
size: few
D: -
J: TRBJ2-5

DNA: TGTGCCAGCAGTGAATTGAGGGGGGTACTCCAAGAGACCCAGTACTTC
CDR3: CASSELRGVLQETQYF
length: 16
V: TRBV6-1
size: few
D: -
J: TRBJ2-5

DNA: TGTGCCAGCAAGACGGATTTAAACACCGGGGAGCTGTTTTTT
CDR3: CASKTDLNTGELFF
length: 14
V: TRBV6-1
size: many
D: -
J: TRBJ2-2

DNA: TGTGCCAGTAAGCCCGAAAGAAGGTGGAATTCACCCCTCCACTTT
CDR3: CASKPERRWNSPLHF
length: 15
V: TRBV12-3/TRBV12-4
size: -
D: -
J: TRBJ1-6

DNA: TGTGCCAGCAGCTTAGCGGGGGCTAGTGAGCAGTTCTTC
CDR3: CASSLAGASEQFF
length: 13
V: TRBV7-2
size: -
D: -
J: TRBJ2-1

DNA: TGTGCCAGCAGTAAATCCCCCCAGGAGACCCAGTACTTC
CDR3: CASSKSPQETQYF
length: 13
V: TRBV7-6
size: -
D: -
J: TRBJ2-5

DNA: TGCAGCGTCACCCCGGGCACAGATACGCAGTATTTT
CDR3: CSVTPGTDTQYF
length: 12
V: TRBV29-1
size: many
D: -
J: TRBJ2-3

DNA: TGTGCCAGCAGTTTTCCCGGGACTGAGCAGTTCTTC
CDR3: CASSFPGTEQFF
length: 12
V: TRBV12-3/TRBV12-4
size: few
D: -
J: TRBJ2-1

DNA: TGTGCCAGCAGCTTAGGTCAGGGGCGTTTGGATGGCTACACCTTC
CDR3: CASSLGQGRLDGYTF
length: 15
V: TRBV7-9
size: -
D: -
J: TRBJ1-2

DNA: TGCGCCAGCAGTGAGTCGCGTCAGGGTGGCTACGAGCAGTACTTC
CDR3: CASSESRQGGYEQYF
length: 15
V: TRBV10-2
size: -
D: -
J: TRBJ2-7

DNA: TGCAGTGCTACGAACAGGCCCTCGAACACTGAAGCTTTCTTT
CDR3: CSATNRPSNTEAFF
length: 14
V: TRBV20-1
size: few
D: -
J: TRBJ1-1

DNA: TGTGCCAGCAGCCCTAGCGGGTGGTGGGCCAAAAACATTCAGTACTTC
CDR3: CASSPSGWWAKNIQYF
length: 16
V: TRBV12-3/TRBV12-4
size: -
D: TRBD2
J: TRBJ2-4

DNA: TGTGCCATCAGGGGAGGGGTAGCAACTCCGGGGAATGAGCAGTTCTTC
CDR3: CAIRGGVATPGNEQFF
length: 16
V: TRBV10-3
size: -
D: TRBD2
J: TRBJ2-1

DNA: TGCAGTGCCAACCCGGGACAGGGGTTGGGCAATCAGCCCCAGCATTTT
CDR3: CSANPGQGLGNQPQHF
length: 16
V: TRBV20-1
size: -
D: TRBD1
J: TRBJ1-5

DNA: TGTGCCAGCAGCTTAGAAGCGGGAGGGCCCCACGAGCAGTACTTC
CDR3: CASSLEAGGPHEQYF
length: 15
V: TRBV11-2
size: few
D: TRBD2
J: TRBJ2-7

DNA: TGTGCCAGTAGTATCGGGGGGGCGACGAACACCGGGGAGCTGTTTTTT
CDR3: CASSIGGATNTGELFF
length: 16
V: TRBV19
size: few
D: TRBD2
J: TRBJ2-2

DNA: TGCGCCAGCAGCATTGGAGGGGCGGGACACAATGAGCAGTTCTTC
CDR3: CASSIGGAGHNEQFF
length: 15
V: TRBV5-1
size: many
D: -
J: TRBJ2-1

DNA: TGTGCCAGCAGGCCGGGACACAACATTAATCAGCCCCAGCATTTT
CDR3: CASRPGHNINQPQHF
length: 15
V: TRBV2
size: few
D: -
J: TRBJ1-5

DNA: TGTGCCAGCAGTCTCGGTCAGGGATATGAGGCTGAAGCTTTCTTT
CDR3: CASSLGQGYEAEAFF
length: 15
V: TRBV6-1
size: -
D: -
J: TRBJ1-1

DNA: TGTGCCAGCAGCCACGGAAAGCGAAATGAGCAGTTCTTC
CDR3: CASSHGKRNEQFF
length: 13
V: TRBV12-3/TRBV12-4
size: -
D: -
J: TRBJ2-1

DNA: TGCGCCAGCAGCTTACGTGATAGCTCCTACAATGAGCAGTTCTTC
CDR3: CASSLRDSSYNEQFF
length: 15
V: TRBV5-1
size: -
D: -
J: TRBJ2-1

DNA: TGCAGTGCTAGATTCGGCGGCTCTGGAAACACCATATATTTT
CDR3: CSARFGGSGNTIYF
length: 14
V: TRBV20-1
size: many
D: -
J: TRBJ1-3

DNA: TGTGCCAGCAGCGCTGGGGGTAGCAATCAGCCCCAGCATTTT
CDR3: CASSAGGSNQPQHF
length: 14
V: TRBV5-4
size: few
D: -
J: TRBJ1-5

DNA: TGTGCCAGCAGTGAGTGGACAGGGGACACTGAAGCTTTCTTT
CDR3: CASSEWTGDTEAFF
length: 14
V: TRBV2
size: few
D: TRBD1
J: TRBJ1-1

DNA: TGCGCCAGCAGGGGCGGGACTAGCACAGATACGCAGTATTTT
CDR3: CASRGGTSTDTQYF
length: 14
V: TRBV5-1
size: few
D: -
J: TRBJ2-3

DNA: TGCAGCGTCCCGGCGGCTAGCGGTGCGAACACCGGGGAGCTGTTTTTT
CDR3: CSVPAASGANTGELFF
length: 16
V: TRBV29-1
size: -
D: TRBD2
J: TRBJ2-2

DNA: TGTGCCAGCAGTTACTCCCTATCCTACGAGCAGTACTTC
CDR3: CASSYSLSYEQYF
length: 13
V: TRBV6-5
size: -
D: -
J: TRBJ2-7

DNA: TGTGCCAGCATCTCGCAGGGTTCTAACTATGGCTACACCTTC
CDR3: CASISQGSNYGYTF
length: 14
V: TRBV6-1
size: few
D: -
J: TRBJ1-2

DNA: TGCAGTGCCCAAAGGGGGGAAAGGAAGGAGACCCAGTACTTC
CDR3: CSAQRGERKETQYF
length: 14
V: TRBV20-1
size: -
D: -
J: TRBJ2-5